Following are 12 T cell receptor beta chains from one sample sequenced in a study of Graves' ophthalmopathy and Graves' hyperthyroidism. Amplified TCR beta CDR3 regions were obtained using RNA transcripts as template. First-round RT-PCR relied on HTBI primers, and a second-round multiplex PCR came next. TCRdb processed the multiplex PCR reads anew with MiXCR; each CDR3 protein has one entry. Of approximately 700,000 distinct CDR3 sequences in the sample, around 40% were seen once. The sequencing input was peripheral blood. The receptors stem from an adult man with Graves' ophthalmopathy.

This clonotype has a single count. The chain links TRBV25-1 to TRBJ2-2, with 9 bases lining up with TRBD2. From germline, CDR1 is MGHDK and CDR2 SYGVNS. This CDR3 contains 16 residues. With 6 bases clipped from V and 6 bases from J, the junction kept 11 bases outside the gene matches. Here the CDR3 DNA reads TGTGCCAGCAGCCACCCGGGACTAGCCTTCTCCGGGGAGCTGTTTTTT. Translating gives CASSHPGLAFSGELFF.

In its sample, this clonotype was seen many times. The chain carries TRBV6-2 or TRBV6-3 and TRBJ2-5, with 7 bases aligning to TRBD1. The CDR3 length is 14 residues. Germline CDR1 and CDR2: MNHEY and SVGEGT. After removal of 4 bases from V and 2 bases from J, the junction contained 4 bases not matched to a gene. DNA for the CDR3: TGTGCCAGCAGTTGGACAGGACAACAAGAGACCCAGTACTTC. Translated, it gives CASSWTGQQETQYF.

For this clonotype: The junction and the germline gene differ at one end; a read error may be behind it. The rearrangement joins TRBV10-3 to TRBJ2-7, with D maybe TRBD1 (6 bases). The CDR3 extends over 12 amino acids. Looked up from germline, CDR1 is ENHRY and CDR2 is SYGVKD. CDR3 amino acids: CASSRTVSEQYF. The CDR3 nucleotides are TGTGCCAGCAGTAGGACAGTGTCCGAGCAGTACTTC.

Written as DNA, the CDR3 is TGTGCCAGCAGCTCTAACCCTGAGGACCCCTACGAGCAGTACTTC. It yields the protein CASSSNPEDPYEQYF. The chain joins TRBV7-8 to TRBJ2-7; D unresolved. The germline V and J ends were trimmed by 4 bases and 2 bases, with 15 bases remaining between them. This CDR3 region has 15 residues. Looked up from germline, CDR1 is SGHVS and CDR2 is FQNEAQ.

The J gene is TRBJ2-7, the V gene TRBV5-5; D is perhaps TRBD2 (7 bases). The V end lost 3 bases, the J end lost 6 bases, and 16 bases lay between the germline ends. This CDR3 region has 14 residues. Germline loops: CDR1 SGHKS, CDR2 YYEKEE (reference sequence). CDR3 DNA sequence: TGTGCCAGCAGCTCCATCACCGGGGGGCCCGAGCAGTACTTC. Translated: CASSSITGGPEQYF.

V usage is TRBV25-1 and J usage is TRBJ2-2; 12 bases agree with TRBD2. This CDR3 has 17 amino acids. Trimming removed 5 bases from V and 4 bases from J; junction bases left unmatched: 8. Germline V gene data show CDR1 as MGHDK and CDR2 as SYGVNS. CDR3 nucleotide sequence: TGTGCCAGCAGTTACCTAGCGGGGGGGCCGGGCACCGGGGAGCTGTTTTTT. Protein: CASSYLAGGPGTGELFF.

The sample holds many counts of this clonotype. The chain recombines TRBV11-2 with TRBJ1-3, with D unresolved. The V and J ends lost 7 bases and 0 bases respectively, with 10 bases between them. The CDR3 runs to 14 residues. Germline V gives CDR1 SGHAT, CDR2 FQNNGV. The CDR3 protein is CASTVRRSGNTIYF. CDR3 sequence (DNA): TGTGCCAGCACCGTACGGCGCTCTGGAAACACCATATATTTT.

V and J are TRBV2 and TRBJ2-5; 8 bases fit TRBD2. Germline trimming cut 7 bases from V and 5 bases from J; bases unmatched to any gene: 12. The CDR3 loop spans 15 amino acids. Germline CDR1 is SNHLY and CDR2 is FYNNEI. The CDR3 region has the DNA TGTGCCAGCACCGAAAATCCGGGGGGGGGGGAGACCCAGTACTTC. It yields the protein CASTENPGGGETQYF.

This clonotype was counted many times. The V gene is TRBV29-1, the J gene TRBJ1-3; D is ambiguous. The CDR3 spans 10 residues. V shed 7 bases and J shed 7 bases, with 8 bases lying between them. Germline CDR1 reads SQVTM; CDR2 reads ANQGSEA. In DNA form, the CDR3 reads TGCAGCGCAGCCTCGAACACCATATATTTT. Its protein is CSAASNTIYF.

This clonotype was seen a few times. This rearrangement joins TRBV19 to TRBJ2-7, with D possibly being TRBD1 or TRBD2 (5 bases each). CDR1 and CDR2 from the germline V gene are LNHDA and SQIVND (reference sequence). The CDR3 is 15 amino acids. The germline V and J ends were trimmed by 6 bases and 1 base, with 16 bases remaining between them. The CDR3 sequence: CASRPRGSTSYEQYF. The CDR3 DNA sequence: TGTGCCAGTAGGCCGAGGGGCAGTACATCCTACGAGCAGTACTTC.

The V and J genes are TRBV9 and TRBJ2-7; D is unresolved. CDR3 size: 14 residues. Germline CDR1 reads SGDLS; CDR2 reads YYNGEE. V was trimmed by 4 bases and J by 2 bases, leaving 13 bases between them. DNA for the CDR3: TGTGCCAGCAGCCCCTCCGACGGAACCTACGAGCAGTACTTC. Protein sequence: CASSPSDGTYEQYF.

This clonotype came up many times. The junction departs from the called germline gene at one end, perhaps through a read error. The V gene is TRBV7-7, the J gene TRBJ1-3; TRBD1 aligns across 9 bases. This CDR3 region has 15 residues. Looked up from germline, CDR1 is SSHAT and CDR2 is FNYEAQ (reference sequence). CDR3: CASSLGTGPGNTIYF. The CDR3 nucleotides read TGTGCTAGCAGCTTAGGGACAGGGCCTGGAAACACCATATATTTT. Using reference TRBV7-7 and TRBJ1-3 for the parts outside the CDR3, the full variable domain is GAGVSQSPRYKVTKRGQDVTLRCDPISSHATLYWYQQALGQGPEFLTYFNYEAQPDKSGLPSDRFSAERPEGSISTLTIQRTEQRDSAMYRCASSLGTGPGNTIYFGEGSWLTVV.